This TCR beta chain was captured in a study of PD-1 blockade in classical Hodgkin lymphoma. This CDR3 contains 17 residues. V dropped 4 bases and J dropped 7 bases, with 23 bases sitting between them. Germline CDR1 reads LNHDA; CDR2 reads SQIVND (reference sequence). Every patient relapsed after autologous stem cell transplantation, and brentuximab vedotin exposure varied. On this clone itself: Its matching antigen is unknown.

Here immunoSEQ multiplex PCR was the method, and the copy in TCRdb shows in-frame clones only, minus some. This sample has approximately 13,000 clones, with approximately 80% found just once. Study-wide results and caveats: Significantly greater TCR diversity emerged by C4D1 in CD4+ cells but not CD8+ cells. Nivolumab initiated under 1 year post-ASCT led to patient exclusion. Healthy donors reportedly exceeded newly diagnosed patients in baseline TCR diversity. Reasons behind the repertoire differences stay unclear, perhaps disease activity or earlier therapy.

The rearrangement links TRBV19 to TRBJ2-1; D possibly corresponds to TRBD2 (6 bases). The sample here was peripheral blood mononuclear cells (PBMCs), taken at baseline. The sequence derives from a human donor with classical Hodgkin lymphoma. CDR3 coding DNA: TGTGCCAGTAGTACTGTAGCGGCCACGGGGCCGAGGAATGAGCAGTTCTTC. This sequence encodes CASSTVAATGPRNEQFF. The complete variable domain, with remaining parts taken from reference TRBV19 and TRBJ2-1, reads DGGITQSPKYLFRKEGQNVTLSCEQNLNHDAMYWYRQDPGQGLRLIYYSQIVNDFQKGDIAEGYSVSREKKESFPLTVTSAQKNPTAFYLCASSTVAATGPRNEQFFGPGTRLTVL.